One sample yielded the 25 T cell receptor beta chains listed below, sequenced in a study of blood T cell repertoires in COVID-19. Clones were sequenced by immunoSEQ multiplex PCR, and TCRdb holds only the in-frame ones, with some missing. This sample has about 240,000 clones; about 79% occur once, and the top ten carry approximately 9.6%. The sequenced sample consisted of peripheral blood. The receptor set was obtained from a woman at least 80 years old with acute or convalescent COVID-19.

This clone appeared a single time. The gene calls are TRBV7-2 and TRBJ2-7; D perhaps matches TRBD2 (7 bases). The CDR3 length is 15 residues. Germline values: CDR1 SGHTA, CDR2 FQGNSA. Trimming removed 5 bases from V and 2 bases from J, with 16 bases in between. CDR3 region: CASSPPGRGPYEQYF. CDR3 bases: TGTGCCAGCAGCCCCCCGGGGCGGGGGCCCTACGAGCAGTACTTC.

The chain joins TRBV6-1 to TRBJ1-6, with D unclear. Germline V gene data show CDR1 as MNHNS and CDR2 as SASEGT. The CDR3 length is 15 residues. Trimming removed 1 base at V and 11 bases at J, with 15 bases between. The CDR3 coding sequence is TGTGCCAGCAGTGAAGGGGGAGGGTATGGAGCACCCCTCCACTTT. It encodes CASSEGGGYGAPLHF.

Notes on this clone: Other DNA sequences in the sample encode the same CDR3. The chain joins TRBV2 to TRBJ1-2; 8 nucleotides line up with TRBD1. The CDR3 runs to 13 residues. Germline V gene sequence: CDR1 SNHLY, CDR2 FYNNEI. Trimming cost V 6 bases and J 4 bases; bases outside gene matches: 4. CDR3 protein: CASRGQGPYGYTF. CDR3 in DNA: TGTGCCAGCAGAGGACAGGGCCCCTATGGCTACACCTTC.

This clone was observed a single time. The rearrangement links TRBV4-2 to TRBJ2-1, with 8 bases lining up with TRBD2. The CDR3 is made up of 17 amino acids. Germline V lookup: CDR1 LGHNA, CDR2 YNFKEQ. With V trimmed by 3 bases and J by 0 bases, 7 bases remained unmatched. This CDR3 is CASSHPLGGDSYNEQFF. For the CDR3, the DNA is TGTGCCAGCAGCCATCCTCTCGGGGGGGACTCCTACAATGAGCAGTTCTTC.

The V call is TRBV19, the J call TRBJ1-1; TRBD1 is a possible D gene (6 bases). The CDR3 extends over 14 amino acids. The germline V gene has CDR1 LNHDA and CDR2 SQIVND (reference sequence). Trimming removed 6 bases from V and 5 bases from J, with 16 bases in between. In DNA, the CDR3 is TGTGCCAGTAGCGTTGGATGGGGGCGGACTGAAGCTTTCTTT. As protein: CASSVGWGRTEAFF.

This sequence joins TRBV2 and TRBJ2-3, with 8 bases that match TRBD1. CDR3 length: 15 residues. CDR1 is SNHLY, CDR2 FYNNEI, per germline. Trimming at V came to 5 bases and at J to 5 bases, leaving 9 bases not matched to a gene. The CDR3 sequence is CASSQRQGAGDTQYF. The DNA of the CDR3 is TGTGCCAGCAGTCAGAGGCAGGGGGCAGGAGATACGCAGTATTTT.

This clone occurred once. This chain connects TRBV5-1 to TRBJ1-1; D possibly corresponds to TRBD1 (5 bases). V was shortened by 0 bases and J by 2 bases, with 17 bases between the two germline ends. CDR1 is SGHRS, CDR2 YFSETQ, per germline. The CDR3 consists of 17 residues. This CDR3 is CASSLAGRDGANTEAFF. CDR3 nucleotide sequence: TGCGCCAGCAGCTTGGCCGGCAGGGATGGGGCCAACACTGAAGCTTTCTTT.

The chain carries TRBV28 and TRBJ2-1; D gene uncertain. This CDR3 spans 15 amino acids. Trimming shortened V by 3 bases and J by 1 base, and 10 bases separated the two germline ends. Germline V gives CDR1 MDHEN, CDR2 SYDVKM. The CDR3 is CASSLGQASYNEQFF. CDR3 sequence (DNA): TGTGCCAGCAGTTTGGGTCAGGCGTCCTACAATGAGCAGTTCTTC.

J is TRBJ2-7 and V is TRBV7-8, with 7 nucleotides matching TRBD1. The CDR3 runs to 14 residues. After removal of 3 bases from V and 5 bases from J, the junction contained 7 bases not matched to a gene. Germline CDR1 is SGHVS and CDR2 is FQNEAQ. The CDR3 region is CASSLIQGSHEQYF. CDR3 nucleotides: TGTGCCAGCAGCTTGATACAGGGGTCCCACGAGCAGTACTTC.

This clone was counted only a few times. CDR3 nucleotide sequence: TGTGCCAGCAGTTACCACACGTGGACAGGGAACTATGGCTACACCTTC. Its translation is CASSYHTWTGNYGYTF. J is TRBJ1-2 and V is TRBV6-5; 8 bases fit TRBD1. The ends lost 2 bases at V and 2 bases at J; junction bases unmatched: 7. The CDR3 has 16 residues. The germline CDR1 and CDR2 sequences are MNHEY and SVGAGI.

This rearrangement joins TRBV5-6 to TRBJ2-2; D unclear. V lost 2 bases to trimming and J lost 0 bases, with 11 bases between them. Germline V gene data show CDR1 as SGHDT and CDR2 as YYEEEE. The CDR3 contains 16 residues. The CDR3 bases are TGTGCCAGCAGCTTCCGACTCTACGCGAACACCGGGGAGCTGTTTTTT. Protein sequence: CASSFRLYANTGELFF. The full variable domain, in which reference TRBV5-6 and TRBJ2-2 provide the parts outside the CDR3, is DAGVTQSPTHLIKTRGQQVTLRCSPKSGHDTVSWYQQALGQGPQFIFQYYEEEERQRGNFPDRFSGHQFPNYSSELNVNALLLGDSALYLCASSFRLYANTGELFFGEGSRLTVL.

CDR3 residues: CASSRDRAYEQYF. CDR3 DNA sequence: TGTGCCAGCAGCAGGGACAGGGCGTACGAGCAGTACTTC. This chain joins TRBV7-9 and TRBJ2-7; the match to TRBD1 covers 9 bases. V lost 5 bases and J lost 4; bases outside the gene matches: 3. Germline V gene lookup returns CDR1 SEHNR and CDR2 FQNEAQ (reference sequence). The CDR3 consists of 13 residues.

The J gene is TRBJ2-5, the V gene TRBV5-8, with TRBD1 matching over 9 bases. Germline loops: CDR1 SGHTS, CDR2 YDEGEE. The CDR3 is 17 amino acids. With V trimmed by 4 bases and J by 5 bases, 15 bases remained unmatched. The CDR3 nucleotides are TGTGCCAGCAGCATCGGGACAGGGCTAAGAACACGGGAGACCCAGTACTTC. Protein: CASSIGTGLRTRETQYF.

This chain links TRBV11-1 with TRBJ2-7, with a possible D match to TRBD2 (6 bases). V dropped 4 bases and J dropped 2 bases, with 12 bases sitting between them. This CDR3 region has 14 residues. Per germline, CDR1 SGHAT and CDR2 FQDESV (reference sequence). CDR3 amino acids: CASSSTSPAYEQYF. The CDR3 DNA reads TGTGCCAGCAGCTCTACTAGCCCTGCCTACGAGCAGTACTTC.

The V gene is TRBV28, the J gene TRBJ1-3; a possible D gene is TRBD1 (5 bases). The V gene's germline CDR1 is MDHEN and CDR2 SYDVKM. Trimming took off 5 bases at V and 0 bases at J, with 14 bases between the two ends. CDR3 length: 16 residues. CDR3 protein: CASSTMGRYSGNTIYF. The CDR3 DNA reads as TGTGCCAGCAGTACTATGGGGCGGTACTCTGGAAACACCATATATTTT.

The V gene is TRBV7-8, the J gene TRBJ2-7; 15 bases map to TRBD2. CDR1 SGHVS and CDR2 FQNEAQ come from the germline V gene. Germline trimming cut 5 bases from V and 2 bases from J; bases unmatched to any gene: 10. The CDR3 totals 18 residues. The CDR3 DNA reads TGTGCCAGCAGCCCGACAGGGACTAGCGGGGGGTTTACCTACGAGCAGTACTTC. This codes for CASSPTGTSGGFTYEQYF.

The chain has TRBV3-1 (or the pseudogene TRBV3-2) and TRBJ2-5; 7 nucleotides line up with TRBD1. Germline V CDR1 and CDR2: LGHDT, YNNKEL (reference sequence). This CDR3 spans 15 amino acids. V lost 6 bases, J lost 4 bases, and 11 bases stayed unmatched. This chain's CDR3 is CASRPKPRDRETQYF. The CDR3 region has the DNA TGTGCCAGCAGGCCAAAACCCCGGGACAGAGAGACCCAGTACTTC.

The chain couples TRBV2 to TRBJ2-3, with a weak D call TRBD2 (6 bases). Germline V gene lookup returns CDR1 SNHLY and CDR2 FYNNEI. The CDR3 consists of 16 residues. The ends were cut back, 2 bases at V and 8 bases at J, with 20 bases in the middle. The CDR3 region has the DNA TGTGCCAGCAGTGAAATTACTAGCCCGCCTCCGGGTACGCAGTATTTT. Translating gives CASSEITSPPPGTQYF.

This clone showed up just once. The chain couples TRBV6-1 to TRBJ2-7; no firm D call. V was trimmed by 2 bases and J by 0 bases, leaving 8 bases between them. CDR1 MNHNS and CDR2 SASEGT come from the germline V gene. The CDR3 covers 14 residues. The CDR3 loop reads CASSEMESSYEQYF. The CDR3 nucleotides are TGTGCCAGCAGTGAAATGGAGAGCTCCTACGAGCAGTACTTC.

The chain has TRBV5-5 and TRBJ1-6; 8 bases are a match to TRBD1. The CDR3 spans 17 residues. The germline gives CDR1 SGHKS, CDR2 YYEKEE (reference sequence). The ends lost 3 bases at V and 7 bases at J; junction bases unmatched: 12. The CDR3 nucleotides read TGTGCCAGCAGCTCCCAGGCTTATTGGGACAGGAATTCACCCCTCCACTTT. Its translation: CASSSQAYWDRNSPLHF.

The DNA for the CDR3 is TGTGCCAGCAGTTCTCAGGGGGAATATAACTATGGCTACACCTTC. Protein product: CASSSQGEYNYGYTF. The rearrangement joins TRBV2 to TRBJ1-2, with 7 bases lining up with TRBD1. The CDR3 contains 15 residues. V lost 5 bases to trimming and J lost 1 base; unmatched junction nucleotides: 7. CDR1 is SNHLY and CDR2 is FYNNEI in the germline V gene. The variable domain in full, completed from reference TRBV2 and TRBJ1-2, reads EPEVTQTPSHQVTQMGQEVILRCVPISNHLYFYWYRQILGQKVEFLVSFYNNEISEKSEIFDDQFSVERPDGSNFTLKIRSTKLEDSAMYFCASSSQGEYNYGYTFGSGTRLTVV.

The chain has TRBV4-1 and TRBJ1-4, with D possibly being TRBD1 (5 bases). Trimming removed 0 bases from V and 0 bases from J, with 17 bases in between. Per germline, CDR1 MGHRA and CDR2 YSYEKL. The CDR3 contains 19 residues. The DNA for the CDR3 is TGCGCCAGCAGCCAAGATAGGGGCGGGATGGGGGCAACTAATGAAAAACTGTTTTTT. It is translated as CASSQDRGGMGATNEKLFF.

The chain combines TRBV25-1 with TRBJ2-1; 9 bases align to TRBD1. V lost 2 bases, J lost 8 bases, and 4 bases stayed unmatched. Per the germline V gene, CDR1 is MGHDK and CDR2 is SYGVNS. The CDR3 is 14 amino acids. The DNA of the CDR3 is TGTGCCAGCAGTGAAGGACAGGGGATCGATGAGCAGTTCTTC. Translated, it gives CASSEGQGIDEQFF.

This chain links TRBV2 with TRBJ2-3, with a tentative D call TRBD2 (7 bases). The CDR3 runs to 15 residues. Germline assignment: CDR1 SNHLY and CDR2 FYNNEI. The V gene lost 2 bases and the J gene lost 1 base, with 10 bases spanning the gap. CDR3 in DNA: TGTGCCAGCAGTGAATCGGGGGGCCGCACAGATACGCAGTATTTT. It codes for CASSESGGRTDTQYF.

This rearrangement joins TRBV28 to TRBJ2-7, with 9 bases that match TRBD1. Germline loops: CDR1 MDHEN, CDR2 SYDVKM. The length of the CDR3 is 13 residues. The junction had 3 bases not matched to a gene; V was cut back by 4 bases and J by 5 bases. CDR3 in amino acids: CASSSDRGDEQYF. CDR3 coding DNA: TGTGCCAGCAGTTCCGACAGGGGGGACGAGCAGTACTTC.